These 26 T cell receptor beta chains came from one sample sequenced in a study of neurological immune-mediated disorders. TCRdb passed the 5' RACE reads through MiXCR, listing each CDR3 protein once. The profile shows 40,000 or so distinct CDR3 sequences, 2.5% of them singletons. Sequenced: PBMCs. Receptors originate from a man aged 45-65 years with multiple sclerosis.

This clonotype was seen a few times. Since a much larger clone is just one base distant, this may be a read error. The CDR3 region is CASTGPCLSTDTQYF. CDR3 nucleotides: TGTGCCAGCACCGGACCGTGCCTTAGCACAGATACGCAGTATTTT. The chain has TRBV7-2 and TRBJ2-3; no clear D gene. This CDR3 has 15 amino acids. V gave up 7 bases and J gave up 0 bases, with 14 bases separating them. Per the germline V gene, CDR1 is SGHTA and CDR2 is FQGNSA.

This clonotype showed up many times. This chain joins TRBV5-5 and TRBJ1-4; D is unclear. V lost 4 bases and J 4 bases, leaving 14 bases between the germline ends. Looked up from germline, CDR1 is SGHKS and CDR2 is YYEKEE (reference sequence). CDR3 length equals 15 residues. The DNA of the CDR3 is TGTGCCAGCAGCCCCACGGGAGAGCATAATGAAAAACTGTTTTTT. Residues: CASSPTGEHNEKLFF.

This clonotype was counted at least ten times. CDR3 region: CASSGTGFTEAFF. The CDR3, as DNA: TGTGCCAGCAGCGGAACAGGGTTTACTGAAGCTTTCTTT. The rearrangement joins TRBV11-2 to TRBJ1-1; possible D gene TRBD1, 6 bases. The CDR3 is 13 residues long. From germline, CDR1 is SGHAT and CDR2 FQNNGV. The germline V and J ends were trimmed by 5 bases and 5 bases, with 12 bases remaining between them.

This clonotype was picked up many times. In nucleotides, the CDR3 is TGTGCCAGCAGCCAAGAGGACAGGCGGTCCACTGAAGCTTTCTTT. Its protein is CASSQEDRRSTEAFF. The chain carries TRBV3-1 and TRBJ1-1, with 7 bases aligning to TRBD1. The CDR3 length is 15 residues. Germline values: CDR1 LGHDT, CDR2 YNNKEL (reference sequence). V trimming: 0 bases; J trimming: 4 bases; junction bases outside the gene matches: 5. The full variable domain, in which reference TRBV3-1 and TRBJ1-1 provide the parts outside the CDR3, is DTAVSQTPKYLVTQMGNDKSIKCEQNLGHDTMYWYKQDSKKFLKIMFSYNNKELIINETVPNRFSPKSPDKAHLNLHINSLELGDSAVYFCASSQEDRRSTEAFFGQGTRLTVV.

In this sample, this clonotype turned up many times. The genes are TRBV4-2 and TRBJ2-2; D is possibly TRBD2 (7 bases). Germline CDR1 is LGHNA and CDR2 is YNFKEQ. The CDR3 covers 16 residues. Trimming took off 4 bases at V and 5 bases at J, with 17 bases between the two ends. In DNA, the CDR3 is TGTGCCAGCAGCCCCCTAAGGGGGGGAGGAACCGGGGAGCTGTTTTTT. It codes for CASSPLRGGGTGELFF.

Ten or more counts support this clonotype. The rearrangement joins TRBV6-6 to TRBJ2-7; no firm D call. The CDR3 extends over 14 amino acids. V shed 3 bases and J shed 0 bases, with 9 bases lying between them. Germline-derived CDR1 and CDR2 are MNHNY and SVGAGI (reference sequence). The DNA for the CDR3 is TGTGCCAGCAGTTATGACGGTAGCTCCTACGAGCAGTACTTC. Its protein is CASSYDGSSYEQYF.

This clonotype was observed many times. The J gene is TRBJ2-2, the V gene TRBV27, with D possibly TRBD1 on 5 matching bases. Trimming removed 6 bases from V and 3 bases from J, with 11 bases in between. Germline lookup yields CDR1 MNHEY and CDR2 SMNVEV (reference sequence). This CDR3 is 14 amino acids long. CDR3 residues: CASRLQGDTGELFF. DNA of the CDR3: TGTGCCAGCAGATTGCAGGGCGACACCGGGGAGCTGTTTTTT.

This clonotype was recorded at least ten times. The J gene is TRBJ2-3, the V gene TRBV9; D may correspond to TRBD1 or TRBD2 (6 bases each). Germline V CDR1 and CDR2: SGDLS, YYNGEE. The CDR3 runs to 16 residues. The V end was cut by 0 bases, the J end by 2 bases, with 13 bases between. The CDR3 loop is CASSVVEGGVTDTQYF. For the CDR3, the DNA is TGTGCCAGCAGCGTAGTCGAGGGGGGCGTCACAGATACGCAGTATTTT.

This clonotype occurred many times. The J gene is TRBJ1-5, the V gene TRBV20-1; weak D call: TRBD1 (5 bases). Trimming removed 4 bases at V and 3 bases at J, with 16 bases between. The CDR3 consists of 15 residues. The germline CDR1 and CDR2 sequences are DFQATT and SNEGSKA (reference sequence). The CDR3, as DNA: TGCAGTGCTATACCCGGGGCAGGATACAATCAGCCCCAGCATTTT. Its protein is CSAIPGAGYNQPQHF.

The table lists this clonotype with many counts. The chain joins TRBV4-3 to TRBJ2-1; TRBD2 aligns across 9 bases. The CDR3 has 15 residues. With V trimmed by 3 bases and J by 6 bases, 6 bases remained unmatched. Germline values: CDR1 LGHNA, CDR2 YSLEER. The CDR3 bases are TGCGCCAGCAGCCAGAGGCGGGGGGGCCCCAATGAGCAGTTCTTC. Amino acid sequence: CASSQRRGGPNEQFF.

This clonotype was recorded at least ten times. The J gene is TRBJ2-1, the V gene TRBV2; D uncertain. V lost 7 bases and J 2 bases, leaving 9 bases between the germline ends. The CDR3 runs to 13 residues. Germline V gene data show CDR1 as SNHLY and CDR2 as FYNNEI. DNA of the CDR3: TGTGCCAGCATCCGCGGAGCCTACAATGAGCAGTTCTTC. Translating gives CASIRGAYNEQFF.

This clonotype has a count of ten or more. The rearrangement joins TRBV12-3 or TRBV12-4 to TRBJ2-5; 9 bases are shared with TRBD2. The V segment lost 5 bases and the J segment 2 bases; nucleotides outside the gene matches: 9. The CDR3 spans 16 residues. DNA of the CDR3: TGTGCCAGCAGTCCGGCGGGGCGGGGGGGACAAGAGACCCAGTACTTC. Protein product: CASSPAGRGGQETQYF.

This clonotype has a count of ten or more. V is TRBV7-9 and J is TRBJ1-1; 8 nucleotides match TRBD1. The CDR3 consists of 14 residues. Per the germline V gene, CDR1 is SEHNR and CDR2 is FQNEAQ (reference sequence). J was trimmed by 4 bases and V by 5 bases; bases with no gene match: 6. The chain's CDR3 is CASSDYTGGTEAFF. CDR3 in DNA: TGTGCCAGCAGCGACTATACAGGGGGCACTGAAGCTTTCTTT.

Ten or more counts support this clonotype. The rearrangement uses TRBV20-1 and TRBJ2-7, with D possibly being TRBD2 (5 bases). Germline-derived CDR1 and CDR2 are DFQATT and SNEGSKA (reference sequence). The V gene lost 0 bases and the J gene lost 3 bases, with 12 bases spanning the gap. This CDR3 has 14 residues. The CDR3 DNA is TGCAGTGCTAGAGACCTCCGGGGAGACTACGAGCAGTACTTC. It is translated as CSARDLRGDYEQYF.

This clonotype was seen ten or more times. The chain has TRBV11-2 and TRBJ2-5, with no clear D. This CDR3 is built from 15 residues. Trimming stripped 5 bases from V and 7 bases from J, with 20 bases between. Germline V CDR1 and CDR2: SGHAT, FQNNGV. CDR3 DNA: TGTGCCAGCAGCGCCGCCGGGCCGACGTCTTGGACCCAGTACTTC. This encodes CASSAAGPTSWTQYF. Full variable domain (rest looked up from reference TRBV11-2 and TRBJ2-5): EAGVAQSPRYKIIEKRQSVAFWCNPISGHATLYWYQQILGQGPKLLIQFQNNGVVDDSQLPKDRFSAERLKGVDSTLKIQPAKLEDSAVYLCASSAAGPTSWTQYFGPGTRLLVL.

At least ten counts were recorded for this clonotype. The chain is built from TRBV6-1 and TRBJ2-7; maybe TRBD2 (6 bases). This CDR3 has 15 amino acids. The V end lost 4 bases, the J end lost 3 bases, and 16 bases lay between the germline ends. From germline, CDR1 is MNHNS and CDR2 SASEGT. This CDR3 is CASSARDFAYYEQYF. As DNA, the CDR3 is TGTGCCAGCAGTGCGAGGGACTTTGCTTACTACGAGCAGTACTTC.

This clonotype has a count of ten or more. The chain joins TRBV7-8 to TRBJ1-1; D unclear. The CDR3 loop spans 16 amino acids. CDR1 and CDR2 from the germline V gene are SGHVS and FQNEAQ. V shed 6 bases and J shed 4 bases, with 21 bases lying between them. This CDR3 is CASSSRGQRMGTEAFF. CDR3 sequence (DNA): TGTGCCAGCAGTTCTCGAGGGCAGCGAATGGGCACTGAAGCTTTCTTT.

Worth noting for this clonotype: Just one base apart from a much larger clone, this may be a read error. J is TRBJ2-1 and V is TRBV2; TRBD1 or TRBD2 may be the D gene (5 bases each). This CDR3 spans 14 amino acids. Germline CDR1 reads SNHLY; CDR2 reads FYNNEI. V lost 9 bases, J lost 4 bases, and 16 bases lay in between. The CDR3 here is CARTGRKPYNEQFF. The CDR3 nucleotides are TGTGCCAGGACGGGACGTAAACCTTACAATGAGCAGTTCTTC.

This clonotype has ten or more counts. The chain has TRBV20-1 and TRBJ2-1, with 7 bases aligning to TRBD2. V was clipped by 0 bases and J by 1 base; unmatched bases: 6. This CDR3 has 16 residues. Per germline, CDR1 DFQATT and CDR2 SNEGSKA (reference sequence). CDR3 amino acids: CSARESASGSYNEQFF. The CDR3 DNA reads TGCAGTGCTAGAGAGTCGGCTAGCGGTTCCTACAATGAGCAGTTCTTC.

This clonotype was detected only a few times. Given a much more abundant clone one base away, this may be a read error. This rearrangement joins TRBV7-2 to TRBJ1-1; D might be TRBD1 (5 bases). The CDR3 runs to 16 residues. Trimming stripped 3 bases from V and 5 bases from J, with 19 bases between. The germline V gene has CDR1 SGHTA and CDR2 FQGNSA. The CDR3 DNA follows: TGTGCCAGCAGCTTGGCAGGGTGCCCGATGGGAACTGAAGCTTTCTTT. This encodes CASSLAGCPMGTEAFF. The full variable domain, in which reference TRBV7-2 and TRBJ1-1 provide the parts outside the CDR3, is GAGVSQSPSNKVTEKGKDVELRCDPISGHTALYWYRQSLGQGLEFLIYFQGNSAPDKSGLPSDRFSAERTGGSVSTLTIQRTQQEDSAVYLCASSLAGCPMGTEAFFGQGTRLTVV.

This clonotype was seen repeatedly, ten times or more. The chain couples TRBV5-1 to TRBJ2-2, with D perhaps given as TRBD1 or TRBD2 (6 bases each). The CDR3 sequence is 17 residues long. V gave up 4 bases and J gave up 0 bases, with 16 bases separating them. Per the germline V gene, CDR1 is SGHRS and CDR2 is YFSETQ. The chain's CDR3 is CASSRGHSGANTGELFF. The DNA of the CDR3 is TGCGCCAGCAGCAGGGGACATTCGGGGGCGAACACCGGGGAGCTGTTTTTT.

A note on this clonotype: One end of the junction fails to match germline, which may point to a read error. The CDR3 DNA follows: TGTGCCAGCAGCTACCGGGCCCCGGGGGCCTCAGATACGCAGTATTTT. Its protein product is CASSYRAPGASDTQYF. V gene TRBV5-1 combines with J gene TRBJ2-3; perhaps D is TRBD1 or TRBD2 (6 bases each). Germline V gene data show CDR1 as SGHRS and CDR2 as YFSETQ. CDR3 size: 16 residues. Complete variable domain (other parts from reference TRBV5-1 and TRBJ2-3): KAGVTQTPRYLIKTRGQQVTLSCSPISGHRSVSWYQQTPGQGLQFLFEYFSETQRNKGNFPGRFSGRQFSNSRSEMNVSTLELGDSALYLCASSYRAPGASDTQYFGPGTRLTVL.

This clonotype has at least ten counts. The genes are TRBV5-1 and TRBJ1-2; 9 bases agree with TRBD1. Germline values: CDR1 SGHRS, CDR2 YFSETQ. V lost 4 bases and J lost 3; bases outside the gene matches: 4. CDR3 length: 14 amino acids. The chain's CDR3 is CASSPRTGDYGYTF. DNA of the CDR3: TGCGCCAGCAGCCCCAGGACAGGGGACTATGGCTACACCTTC.

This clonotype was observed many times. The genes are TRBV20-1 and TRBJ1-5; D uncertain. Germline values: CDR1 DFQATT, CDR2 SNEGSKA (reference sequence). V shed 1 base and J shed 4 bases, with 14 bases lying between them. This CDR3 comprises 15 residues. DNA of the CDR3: TGCAGTGCTAGAGGAGTAGGGAGTAGGAATCAGCCCCAGCATTTT. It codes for CSARGVGSRNQPQHF.

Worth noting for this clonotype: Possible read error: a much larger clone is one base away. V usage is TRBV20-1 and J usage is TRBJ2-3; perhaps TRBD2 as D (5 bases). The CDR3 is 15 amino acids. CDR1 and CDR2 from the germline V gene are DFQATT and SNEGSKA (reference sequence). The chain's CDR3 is CSAREPAGVADTKYF. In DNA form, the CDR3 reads TGCAGTGCTAGAGAGCCGGCGGGTGTAGCAGATACGAAGTATTTT.

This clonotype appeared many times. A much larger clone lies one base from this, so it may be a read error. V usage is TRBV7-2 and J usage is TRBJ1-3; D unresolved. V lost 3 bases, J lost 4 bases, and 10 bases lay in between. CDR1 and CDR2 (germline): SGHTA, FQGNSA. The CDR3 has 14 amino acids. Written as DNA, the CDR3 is TGTGCCAGCAGCTTGGCCGCAAACGGAAACACCATATATTTT. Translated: CASSLAANGNTIYF.